The 15 T cell receptor beta chains given below trace back to one sample, sequenced in a study of blood T cell repertoires in COVID-19. The protocol was immunoSEQ multiplex PCR, while the TCRdb copy is restricted to in-frame clones and leaves out a portion. The sample includes about 220,000 clones, about 80% of them seen just once. The sample consisted of peripheral blood. The receptors were gathered from a woman aged 60-75 years with acute or convalescent COVID-19.

This clone was seen a single time. The junction and the germline gene differ at one end; a read error may be behind it. The rearrangement links TRBV7-7 to TRBJ2-1; D might be TRBD1 (6 bases). Per germline, CDR1 SSHAT and CDR2 FNYEAQ (reference sequence). This CDR3 has 16 residues. The CDR3: CASSSHLAGADNEQFF. The CDR3 coding sequence is TGTGCTAGCAGCTCTCATTTGGCAGGGGCGGACAATGAGCAGTTCTTC.

This chain uses TRBV12-5 with TRBJ2-1; TRBD2 agrees at 12 bases. The CDR3 is 18 residues long. J was trimmed by 5 bases and V by 6 bases; bases with no gene match: 14. Germline CDR1 is LGHNT and CDR2 is FRNRAP. The CDR3 bases are TGTGCTAGTGGCCCCTACCCGACTAGCGGGGGTGCCCACAATGAGCAGTTCTTC. Translation gives CASGPYPTSGGAHNEQFF. Drawing the rest from reference TRBV12-5 and TRBJ2-1, the complete variable domain is DARVTQTPRHKVTEMGQEVTMRCQPILGHNTVFWYRQTMMQGLELLAYFRNRAPLDDSGMPKDRFSAEMPDATLATLKIQPSEPRDSAVYFCASGPYPTSGGAHNEQFFGPGTRLTVL.

This chain uses TRBV7-2 with TRBJ2-1; 8 nucleotides match TRBD2. CDR3 length: 14 residues. In germline, CDR1 is SGHTA, CDR2 FQGNSA. V dropped 3 bases and J dropped 6; count of bases not matched to a gene: 4. The CDR3 DNA is TGTGCCAGCAGCTTCGGGGGGGCCTCCAATGAGCAGTTCTTC. Protein product: CASSFGGASNEQFF. The complete variable domain, with remaining parts taken from reference TRBV7-2 and TRBJ2-1, reads GAGVSQSPSNKVTEKGKDVELRCDPISGHTALYWYRQSLGQGLEFLIYFQGNSAPDKSGLPSDRFSAERTGGSVSTLTIQRTQQEDSAVYLCASSFGGASNEQFFGPGTRLTVL.

About this clone: Relative to the germline gene, one junction end is altered; a read error may explain this. The J gene is TRBJ2-1, the V gene TRBV6-2 or TRBV6-3; 8 bases agree with TRBD2. The germline V gene has CDR1 MNHEY and CDR2 SVGEGT. This CDR3 contains 12 residues. CDR3 nucleotides: TGTGCCAGCAGTTACTCTAGCGGGGTTAAACTCTTC. Its translation is CASSYSSGVKLF.

The chain is built from TRBV19 and TRBJ1-3; no definite D call. Germline assignment: CDR1 LNHDA and CDR2 SQIVND (reference sequence). There are 15 residues in the CDR3. The V end lost 7 bases, the J end lost 3 bases, and 16 bases lay between the germline ends. CDR3 sequence reads: CASTSRSSHGNTIYF. The CDR3 DNA reads as TGTGCCAGTACCTCCAGATCGTCCCATGGAAACACCATATATTTT.

The chain has TRBV13 and TRBJ2-7; TRBD2 matches at 11 bases. This CDR3 contains 17 residues. With 2 bases clipped from V and 6 bases from J, the junction kept 12 bases outside the gene matches. CDR1 PRHDT and CDR2 FYEKMQ come from the germline V gene (reference sequence). CDR3 nucleotides: TGTGCCAGCAGCTTATTGAGTAGCGGGGGGGCCCTCTCCGAGCAGTACTTC. It yields the protein CASSLLSSGGALSEQYF.

In DNA form, the CDR3 reads TGTGCCAGCAAGACTAGCGGGGGGGCCGAATATACGCAGTATTTT. Protein product: CASKTSGGAEYTQYF. The chain combines TRBV2 with TRBJ2-3; 14 bases map to TRBD2. J gave up 7 bases and V 7 bases, and 7 bases lay outside the gene matches. The CDR3 spans 15 residues. Germline lookup yields CDR1 SNHLY and CDR2 FYNNEI.

In its sample, this clone was seen once. The V gene is TRBV2, the J gene TRBJ1-1; possibly TRBD1 for D (6 bases). Trimming cost V 7 bases and J 2 bases, with 8 bases left between them. Germline V lookup: CDR1 SNHLY, CDR2 FYNNEI. The CDR3 sequence is 12 residues long. This CDR3 reads CASNRANTEAFF. The CDR3 DNA reads TGTGCCAGCAACAGGGCTAACACTGAAGCTTTCTTT.

The table lists this clone with a count of one. The chain carries TRBV21-1 and TRBJ1-1. TRBV21-1 is marked as a pseudogene. The CDR3 contains 15 residues. As DNA, the CDR3 is TGTGCCAGCAGCAAAGTCACGGGGGTGAACACTGAAGCTTTCTTT. Its translation is CASSKVTGVNTEAFF.

The gene calls are TRBV12-5 and TRBJ1-6, with D maybe TRBD1 (5 bases). The CDR3 covers 15 residues. Trimming shortened V by 5 bases and J by 9 bases, and 17 bases separated the two germline ends. CDR1 and CDR2 from the germline V gene are LGHNT and FRNRAP. CDR3 sequence: CASGVDGALFSPLHF. The CDR3 DNA reads as TGTGCTAGTGGTGTCGATGGGGCCCTTTTTTCACCCCTCCACTTT.

This clone was detected once. This chain links TRBV6-6 with TRBJ2-4; 10 positions match TRBD2. V was clipped by 0 bases and J by 9 bases; unmatched bases: 5. The CDR3 contains 15 residues. Germline CDR1 reads MNHNY; CDR2 reads SVGAGI (reference sequence). The CDR3 DNA sequence: TGTGCCAGCAGTTACTCACCGAGCGGGGGGGGCATTCAGTACTTC. Protein sequence: CASSYSPSGGGIQYF.

This chain uses TRBV6-5 with TRBJ1-2, with TRBD1 identical over 8 bases. CDR1 is MNHEY and CDR2 is SVGAGI in the germline V gene. The length of the CDR3 is 13 residues. Losses at the gene ends were 6 bases for V and 8 bases for J; bases not matched to a gene: 8. The CDR3 bases are TGTGCCAGCAGCCAGGGACAGGCACGCGGCTACACCTTC. This codes for CASSQGQARGYTF.

V usage is TRBV7-9 and J usage is TRBJ1-1; D is ambiguous. The germline V and J ends were trimmed by 4 bases and 1 base, with 16 bases remaining between them. The CDR3 is 16 residues long. Germline lookup yields CDR1 SEHNR and CDR2 FQNEAQ (reference sequence). The CDR3 nucleotides are TGTGCCAGCAGCTCCTTCCGAGGAACGGGGAACACTGAAGCTTTCTTT. Its translation: CASSSFRGTGNTEAFF.

This rearrangement joins TRBV5-4 to TRBJ1-2, with TRBD1 as a possible D gene (6 bases). CDR3 length: 15 amino acids. CDR1 and CDR2 (germline): SGHNT, YYREEE (reference sequence). Trimming stripped 5 bases from V and 4 bases from J, with 18 bases between. The CDR3 nucleotides read TGTGCCAGCAGTCACCCTGTTGGGGGGGCCTATGGCTACACCTTC. Protein: CASSHPVGGAYGYTF.

In its sample, this clone was seen a few times. The chain recombines TRBV7-2 with TRBJ1-2, with 9 bases lining up with TRBD1. J was trimmed by 3 bases and V by 5 bases; bases with no gene match: 13. CDR3 length: 17 residues. The V gene's germline CDR1 is SGHTA and CDR2 FQGNSA. The CDR3 DNA follows: TGTGCCAGCAGCCACTTGGGGGGGACAGGGCATGACTATGGCTACACCTTC. Translated: CASSHLGGTGHDYGYTF.